This T cell receptor (beta chain) was sequenced in a study of cytomegalovirus exposure and HLA in healthy donors. Looking at the study overall: Early released data had about 80 million unique TCRs, all coming from HLA-typed donors. Out of fewer than 500 genotyped donors, about 76% belonged to the Caucasian-associated ancestry cluster.

Primers for the PCR totalled 60 Vbeta and 13 Jbeta. Assay used: immunoSEQ multiplex PCR; TCRdb lists only in-frame clones, some missing. Of around 100,000 clones in the sample, about 8% were seen once. All donors participated as healthy donors of bone marrow. The V gene lost 0 bases and the J gene lost 4 bases, with 9 bases spanning the gap. This CDR3 contains 15 residues. CDR1 and CDR2 (germline): MNHEY, SMNVEV (reference sequence). In this sample, this clone turned up a few times. This chain joins TRBV27 and TRBJ2-2; maybe TRBD2 (5 bases). The sequence came from a man aged 45-65 years in good health and CMV-seronegative. The sample consisted of PBMCs. DNA of the CDR3: TGTGCCAGCAGTTTATCGACTAACGGCACCGGGGAGCTGTTTTTT. It yields the protein CASSLSTNGTGELFF.